This entry is about one T cell receptor beta chain. The CDR3 contains 13 residues. Per the germline V gene, CDR1 is LGHDT and CDR2 is YNNKEL (reference sequence). V was clipped by 4 bases and J by 1 base, with 7 bases between them. These data come from a study of T-cell reconstitution after alpha-beta-depleted transplantation in children. Unique molecular identifiers tagged the TCRbeta library. TCRdb called the PCR reads again in MiXCR, with one record for every CDR3 protein. The table shows about 350,000 distinct CDR3 sequences, with roughly 14% occurring only once. The V call is TRBV3-1, the J call TRBJ1-1; D gene uncertain. The starting material was PBMCs, obtained from the stem cell graft. The clonotype comes from a human donor who donated a stem cell graft to a child with Fanconi anemia. This CDR3 is CASSRTRNTEAFF. The CDR3, as DNA: TGTGCCAGCAGCCGGACCCGGAACACTGAAGCTTTCTTT. Using reference TRBV3-1 and TRBJ1-1 for the parts outside the CDR3, the full variable domain is DTAVSQTPKYLVTQMGNDKSIKCEQNLGHDTMYWYKQDSKKFLKIMFSYNNKELIINETVPNRFSPKSPDKAHLNLHINSLELGDSAVYFCASSRTRNTEAFFGQGTRLTVV.